The clone carrying this T cell receptor (beta chain) was seen at least ten times. Its target is unknown. The germline CDR1 and CDR2 sequences are DFQATT and SNEGSKA (reference sequence). Losses at the gene ends were 3 bases for V and 0 bases for J; bases not matched to a gene: 8. The length of the CDR3 is 16 residues. For TCR, cDNA came from 5'RACE template switching, which added a universal primer site and UMIs. One entry per CDR3 protein, called by TCRdb with MiXCR from the 5' RACE reads. Counted here are approximately 110,000 distinct CDR3 sequences, 7.4% occurring once; the ten biggest clones make up 2% to 3%. This sample is part of a study of T cells after yellow fever vaccination. Study information: The SMART-Seq v4 Ultra Low Input method served to prepare the low-cell-number fractions. General study findings and limits: It was a small share of clonotypes that appeared in both CD4 and CD8 compartments.

The chain has TRBV20-1 and TRBJ2-3; 8 bases align to TRBD2. Source: CD4+ T cells sorted from PBMCs, taken 10 days after the first yellow fever vaccination. This clonotype originated in a man aged 18 to 29 who received the YFV17D yellow fever vaccine. The CDR3 DNA reads TGCAGTGCTAGTCAAGGCCTAGCGGGCAGCACAGATACGCAGTATTTT. It specifies CSASQGLAGSTDTQYF.